The 7 T cell receptor beta chains below were found in one sample sequenced in a study of blood T cell repertoires in COVID-19. The protocol was immunoSEQ multiplex PCR, while the TCRdb copy is restricted to in-frame clones and leaves out a portion. Of approximately 240,000 clones in the sample, around 85% were seen once. The sequenced material came from peripheral blood. Receptor source: a middle-aged woman with active or convalescent COVID-19.

The chain joins TRBV28 to TRBJ1-5; TRBD1 is a possible D gene (6 bases). CDR3 size: 13 residues. V was shortened by 6 bases and J by 9 bases, with 15 bases between the two germline ends. CDR1 is MDHEN, CDR2 SYDVKM, per germline. CDR3 sequence reads: CASSTTGRGPQHF. In DNA form, the CDR3 reads TGTGCCAGCAGCACAACAGGGAGGGGGCCCCAGCATTTT. Together with reference TRBV28 and TRBJ1-5, the CDR3 gives the full variable domain: DVKVTQSSRYLVKRTGEKVFLECVQDMDHENMFWYRQDPGLGLRLIYFSYDVKMKEKGDIPEGYSVSREKKERFSLILESASTNQTSMYLCASSTTGRGPQHFGDGTRLSIL.

V and J are TRBV28 and TRBJ1-2, with 10 bases matching TRBD1. The CDR3 has 14 amino acids. Germline CDR1 MDHEN, CDR2 SYDVKM. With 7 bases clipped from V and 3 bases from J, the junction kept 5 bases outside the gene matches. DNA of the CDR3: TGTGCCAGCATCGGGACAGGGGCATACTATGGCTACACCTTC. Its protein is CASIGTGAYYGYTF.

The chain carries TRBV5-1 and TRBJ1-2, with a tentative D call TRBD1 (6 bases). Germline-derived CDR1 and CDR2 are SGHRS and YFSETQ. Trimming shortened V by 8 bases and J by 6 bases, and 17 bases separated the two germline ends. CDR3 length: 13 residues. The CDR3 loop reads CASNREFADGYTF. The CDR3 nucleotides read TGCGCCAGTAACAGGGAGTTTGCCGATGGCTACACCTTC.

This clone was observed once. This CDR3 reads CASSAGTVYTF. DNA of the CDR3: TGCGCCAGCAGTGCTGGGACAGTCTACACCTTC. J is TRBJ1-2 and V is TRBV10-1; TRBD1 matches at 7 bases. This CDR3 contains 11 residues. Germline values: CDR1 WNHNN, CDR2 SYGVQD (reference sequence). V dropped 4 bases and J dropped 10; count of bases not matched to a gene: 3.

This clone was found many times. This chain uses TRBV3-1 (or the pseudogene TRBV3-2) with TRBJ1-5; TRBD1 matches at 10 bases. In germline, CDR1 is LGHDT, CDR2 YNNKEL (reference sequence). This CDR3 is 15 amino acids long. After removal of 4 bases from V and 5 bases from J, the junction contained 5 bases not matched to a gene. The CDR3 here is CASSLTGTGDQPQHF. The CDR3 coding sequence is TGTGCCAGCAGCCTAACCGGGACAGGGGATCAGCCCCAGCATTTT.

Only one count was recorded for this clone. The chain carries TRBV5-1 and TRBJ2-1; weak D call: TRBD2 (6 bases). The ends were cut back, 5 bases at V and 7 bases at J, with 13 bases in the middle. CDR3 length equals 13 residues. From germline, CDR1 is SGHRS and CDR2 YFSETQ. As DNA, the CDR3 is TGCGCCAGCAGGCGGGACTGGCAGAATGAGCAGTTCTTC. This sequence encodes CASRRDWQNEQFF.

The chain carries TRBV10-3 and TRBJ1-2; tentatively, D is TRBD1 (6 bases). Germline V gene data show CDR1 as ENHRY and CDR2 as SYGVKD. The CDR3 sequence is 13 residues long. The V and J ends lost 2 bases and 6 bases respectively, with 10 bases between them. The CDR3: CAISEDRLDGYTF. As DNA, the CDR3 is TGTGCCATCAGTGAGGACAGGCTGGATGGCTACACCTTC.